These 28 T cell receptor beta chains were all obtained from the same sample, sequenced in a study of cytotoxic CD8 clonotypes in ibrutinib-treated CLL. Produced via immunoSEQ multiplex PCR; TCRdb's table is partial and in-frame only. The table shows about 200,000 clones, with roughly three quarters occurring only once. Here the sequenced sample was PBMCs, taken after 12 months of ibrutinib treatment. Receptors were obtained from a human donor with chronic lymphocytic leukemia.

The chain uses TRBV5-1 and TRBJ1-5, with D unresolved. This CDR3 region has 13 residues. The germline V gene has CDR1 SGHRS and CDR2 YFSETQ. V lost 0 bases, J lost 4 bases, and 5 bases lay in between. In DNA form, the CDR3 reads TGCGCCAGCAGCTTGGGGCAGAATCAGCCCCAGCATTTT. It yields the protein CASSLGQNQPQHF.

For the CDR3, the DNA is TGTGCCAGCAGTGACTCGAGGATGAACACCGGGGAGCTGTTTTTT. Translating gives CASSDSRMNTGELFF. V usage is TRBV6-4 and J usage is TRBJ2-2; unclear D gene. Deletions cut 0 bases from V and 1 base from J, with 6 bases between. The CDR3 contains 15 residues. CDR1 is MRHNA, CDR2 SNTAGT, per germline.

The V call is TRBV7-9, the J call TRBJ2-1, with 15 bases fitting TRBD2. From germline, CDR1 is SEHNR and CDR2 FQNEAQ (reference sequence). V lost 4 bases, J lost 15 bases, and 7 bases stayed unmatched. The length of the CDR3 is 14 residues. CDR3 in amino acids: CASSSGTSGRTGFF. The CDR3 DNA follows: TGTGCCAGCAGCTCCGGGACTAGCGGGAGGACGGGGTTCTTC. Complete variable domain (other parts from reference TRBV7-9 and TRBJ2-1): DTGVSQNPRHKITKRGQNVTFRCDPISEHNRLYWYRQTLGQGPEFLTYFQNEAQLEKSRLLSDRFSAERPKGSFSTLEIQRTEQGDSAMYLCASSSGTSGRTGFFGPGTRLTVL.

CDR3 amino acids: CASSLWDNYGYTF. In nucleotides, the CDR3 is TGTGCCAGCAGCTTATGGGACAACTATGGCTACACCTTC. The V and J genes are TRBV7-9 and TRBJ1-2; tentative D call: TRBD1 (5 bases). The V end lost 2 bases, the J end lost 2 bases, and 6 bases lay between the germline ends. The germline V gene has CDR1 SEHNR and CDR2 FQNEAQ (reference sequence). The CDR3 is 13 residues long.

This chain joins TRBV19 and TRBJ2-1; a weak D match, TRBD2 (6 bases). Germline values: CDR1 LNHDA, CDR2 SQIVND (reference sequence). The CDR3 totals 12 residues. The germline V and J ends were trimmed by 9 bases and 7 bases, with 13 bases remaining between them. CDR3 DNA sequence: TGTGCCAGCGCGGGGAGGTGGAATGAGCAGTTCTTC. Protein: CASAGRWNEQFF.

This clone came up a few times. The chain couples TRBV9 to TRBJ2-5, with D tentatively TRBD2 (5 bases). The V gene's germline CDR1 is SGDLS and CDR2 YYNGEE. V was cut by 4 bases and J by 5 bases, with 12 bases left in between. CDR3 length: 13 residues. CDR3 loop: CASSPGMGETQYF. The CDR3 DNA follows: TGTGCCAGCAGCCCGGGGATGGGGGAGACCCAGTACTTC.

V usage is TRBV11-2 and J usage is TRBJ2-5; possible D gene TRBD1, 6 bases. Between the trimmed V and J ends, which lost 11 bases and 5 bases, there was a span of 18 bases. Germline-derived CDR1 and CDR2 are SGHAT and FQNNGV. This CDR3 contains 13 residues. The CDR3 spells CASGTYPIETQYF. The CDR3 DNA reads TGTGCCTCCGGGACATATCCGATCGAGACCCAGTACTTC. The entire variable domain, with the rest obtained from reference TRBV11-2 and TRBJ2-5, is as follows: EAGVAQSPRYKIIEKRQSVAFWCNPISGHATLYWYQQILGQGPKLLIQFQNNGVVDDSQLPKDRFSAERLKGVDSTLKIQPAKLEDSAVYLCASGTYPIETQYFGPGTRLLVL.

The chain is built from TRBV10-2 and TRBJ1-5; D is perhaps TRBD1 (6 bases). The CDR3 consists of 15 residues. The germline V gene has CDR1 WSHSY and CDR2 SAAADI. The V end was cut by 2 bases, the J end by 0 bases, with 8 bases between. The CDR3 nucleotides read TGCGCCAGCAGTGAGATACAGGGTAGCAATCAGCCCCAGCATTTT. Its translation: CASSEIQGSNQPQHF.

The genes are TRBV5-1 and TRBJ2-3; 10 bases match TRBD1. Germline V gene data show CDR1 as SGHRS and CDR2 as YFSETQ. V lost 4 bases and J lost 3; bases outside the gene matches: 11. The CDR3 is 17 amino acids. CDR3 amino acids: CASSLRQGAWGTDTQYF. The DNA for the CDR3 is TGCGCCAGCAGCCTCCGACAGGGGGCGTGGGGTACAGATACGCAGTATTTT. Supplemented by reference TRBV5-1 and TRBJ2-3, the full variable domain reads KAGVTQTPRYLIKTRGQQVTLSCSPISGHRSVSWYQQTPGQGLQFLFEYFSETQRNKGNFPGRFSGRQFSNSRSEMNVSTLELGDSALYLCASSLRQGAWGTDTQYFGPGTRLTVL.

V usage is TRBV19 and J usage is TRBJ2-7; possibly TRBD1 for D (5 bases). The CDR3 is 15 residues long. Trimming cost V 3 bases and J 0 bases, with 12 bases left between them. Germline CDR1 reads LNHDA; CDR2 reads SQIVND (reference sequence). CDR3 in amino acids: CASSIRQGSSYEQYF. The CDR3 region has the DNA TGTGCCAGTAGTATCCGGCAGGGTAGCTCCTACGAGCAGTACTTC. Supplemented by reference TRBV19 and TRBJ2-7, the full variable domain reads DGGITQSPKYLFRKEGQNVTLSCEQNLNHDAMYWYRQDPGQGLRLIYYSQIVNDFQKGDIAEGYSVSREKKESFPLTVTSAQKNPTAFYLCASSIRQGSSYEQYFGPGTRLTVT.

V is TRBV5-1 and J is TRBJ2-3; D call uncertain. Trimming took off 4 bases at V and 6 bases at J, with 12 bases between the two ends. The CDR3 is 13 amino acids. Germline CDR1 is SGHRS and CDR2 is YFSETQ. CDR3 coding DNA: TGCGCCAGCAGCAGCCAAGTGGGGGATACGCAGTATTTT. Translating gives CASSSQVGDTQYF.

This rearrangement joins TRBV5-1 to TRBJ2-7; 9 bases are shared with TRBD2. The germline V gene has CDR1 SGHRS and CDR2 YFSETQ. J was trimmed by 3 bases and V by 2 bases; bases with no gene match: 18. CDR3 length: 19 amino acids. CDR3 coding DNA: TGCGCCAGCAGCTTAGGGCCAGCGGGAGGATCGGTCGGCCTCTACGAGCAGTACTTC. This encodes CASSLGPAGGSVGLYEQYF.

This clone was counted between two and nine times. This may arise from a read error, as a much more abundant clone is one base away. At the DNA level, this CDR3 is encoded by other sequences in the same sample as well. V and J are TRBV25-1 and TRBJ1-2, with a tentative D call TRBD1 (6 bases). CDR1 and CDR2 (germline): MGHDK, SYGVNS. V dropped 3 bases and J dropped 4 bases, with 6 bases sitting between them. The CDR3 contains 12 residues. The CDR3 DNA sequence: TGTGCCAGCAGTGACAGGGGCTATGGCTACACCTTC. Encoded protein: CASSDRGYGYTF.

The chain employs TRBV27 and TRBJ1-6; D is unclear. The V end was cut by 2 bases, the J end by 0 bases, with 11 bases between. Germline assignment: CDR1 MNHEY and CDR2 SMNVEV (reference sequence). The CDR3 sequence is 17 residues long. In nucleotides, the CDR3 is TGTGCCAGCAGTTTACCTCCGGGGAGCTCCTATAATTCACCCCTCCACTTT. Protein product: CASSLPPGSSYNSPLHF.

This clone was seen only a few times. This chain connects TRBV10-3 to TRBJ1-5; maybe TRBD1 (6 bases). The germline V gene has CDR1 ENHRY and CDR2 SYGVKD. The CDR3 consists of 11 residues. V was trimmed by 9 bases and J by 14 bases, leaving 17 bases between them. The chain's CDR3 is CAIGQTGYEHF. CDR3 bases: TGTGCCATTGGGCAGACAGGCTACGAGCATTTT.

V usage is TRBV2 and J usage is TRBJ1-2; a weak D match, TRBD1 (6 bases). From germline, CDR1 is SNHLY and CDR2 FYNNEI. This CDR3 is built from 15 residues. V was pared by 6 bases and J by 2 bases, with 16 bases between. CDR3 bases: TGTGCCAGCAGCAATACCCGACAGGCCAACTATGGCTACACCTTC. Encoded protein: CASSNTRQANYGYTF.

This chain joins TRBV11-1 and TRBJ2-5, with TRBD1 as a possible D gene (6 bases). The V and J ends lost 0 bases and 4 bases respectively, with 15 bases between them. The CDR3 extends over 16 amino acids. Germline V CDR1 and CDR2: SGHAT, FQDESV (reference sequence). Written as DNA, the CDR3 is TGTGCCAGCAGCTTAGCCCAGGACAGATGGGGAGAGACCCAGTACTTC. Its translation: CASSLAQDRWGETQYF.

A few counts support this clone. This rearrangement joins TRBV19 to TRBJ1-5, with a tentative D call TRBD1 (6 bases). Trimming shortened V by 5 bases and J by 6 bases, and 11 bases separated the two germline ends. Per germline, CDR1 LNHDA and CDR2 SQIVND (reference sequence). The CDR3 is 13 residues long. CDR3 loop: CASSPGEGQPQHF. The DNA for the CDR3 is TGTGCCAGTAGTCCAGGGGAGGGTCAGCCCCAGCATTTT. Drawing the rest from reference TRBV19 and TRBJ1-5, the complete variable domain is DGGITQSPKYLFRKEGQNVTLSCEQNLNHDAMYWYRQDPGQGLRLIYYSQIVNDFQKGDIAEGYSVSREKKESFPLTVTSAQKNPTAFYLCASSPGEGQPQHFGDGTRLSIL.

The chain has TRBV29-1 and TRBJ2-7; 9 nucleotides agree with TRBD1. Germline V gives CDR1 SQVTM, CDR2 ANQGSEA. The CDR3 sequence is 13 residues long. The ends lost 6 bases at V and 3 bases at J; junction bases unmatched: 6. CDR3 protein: CSVGQGTRYEQYF. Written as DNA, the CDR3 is TGCAGCGTCGGACAGGGGACTCGCTACGAGCAGTACTTC.

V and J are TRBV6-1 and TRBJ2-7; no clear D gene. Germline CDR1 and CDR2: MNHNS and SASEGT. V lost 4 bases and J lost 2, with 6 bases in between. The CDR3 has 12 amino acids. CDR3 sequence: CASSVETYEQYF. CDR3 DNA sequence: TGTGCCAGCAGTGTGGAAACCTACGAGCAGTACTTC.

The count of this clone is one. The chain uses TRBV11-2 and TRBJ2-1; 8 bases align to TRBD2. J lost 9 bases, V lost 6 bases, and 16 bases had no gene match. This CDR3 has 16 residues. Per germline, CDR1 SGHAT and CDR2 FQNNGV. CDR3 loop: CASSITPRGAESEQFF. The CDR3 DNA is TGTGCCAGCAGTATTACCCCGCGGGGGGCCGAGAGTGAGCAGTTCTTC.

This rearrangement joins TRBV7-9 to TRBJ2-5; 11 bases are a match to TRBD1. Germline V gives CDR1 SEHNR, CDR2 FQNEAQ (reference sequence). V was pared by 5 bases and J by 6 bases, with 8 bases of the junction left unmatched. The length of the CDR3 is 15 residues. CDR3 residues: CASSPRTGGIKTQYF. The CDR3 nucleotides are TGTGCCAGCAGCCCAAGGACAGGGGGCATCAAGACCCAGTACTTC. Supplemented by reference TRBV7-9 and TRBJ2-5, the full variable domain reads DTGVSQNPRHKITKRGQNVTFRCDPISEHNRLYWYRQTLGQGPEFLTYFQNEAQLEKSRLLSDRFSAERPKGSFSTLEIQRTEQGDSAMYLCASSPRTGGIKTQYFGPGTRLLVL.

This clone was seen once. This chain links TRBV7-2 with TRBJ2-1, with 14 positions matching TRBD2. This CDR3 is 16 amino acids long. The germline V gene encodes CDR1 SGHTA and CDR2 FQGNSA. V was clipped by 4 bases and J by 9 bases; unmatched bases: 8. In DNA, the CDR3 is TGTGCCAGCAGCTCAATAGTCGGGACTAGCGGGGGTGAGCAGTTCTTC. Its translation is CASSSIVGTSGGEQFF.

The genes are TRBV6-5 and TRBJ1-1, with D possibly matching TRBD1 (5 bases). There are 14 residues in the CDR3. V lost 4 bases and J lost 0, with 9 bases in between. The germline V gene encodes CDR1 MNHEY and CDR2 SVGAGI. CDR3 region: CASSSRVMNTEAFF. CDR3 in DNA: TGTGCCAGCAGTTCCAGGGTCATGAACACTGAAGCTTTCTTT.

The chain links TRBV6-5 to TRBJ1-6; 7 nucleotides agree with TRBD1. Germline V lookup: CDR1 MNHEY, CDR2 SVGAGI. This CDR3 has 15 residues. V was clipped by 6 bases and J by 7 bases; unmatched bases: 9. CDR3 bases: TGTGCCAGCAGCAGACGACAGGGAAAGAATTCACCCCTCCACTTT. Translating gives CASSRRQGKNSPLHF.

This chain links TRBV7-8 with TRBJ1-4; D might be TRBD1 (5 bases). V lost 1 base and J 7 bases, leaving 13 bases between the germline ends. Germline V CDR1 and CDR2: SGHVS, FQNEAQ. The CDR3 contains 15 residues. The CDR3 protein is CASSLVFSGGEKLFF. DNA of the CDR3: TGTGCCAGCAGCTTAGTTTTTTCGGGGGGTGAAAAACTGTTTTTT.

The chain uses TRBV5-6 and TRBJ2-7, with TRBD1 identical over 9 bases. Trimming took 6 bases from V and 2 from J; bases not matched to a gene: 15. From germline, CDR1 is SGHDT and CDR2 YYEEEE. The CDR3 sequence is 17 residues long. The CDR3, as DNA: TGTGCCAGCAAACAGGGGGCCAGTCTTGTCTATCCCTACGAGCAGTACTTC. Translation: CASKQGASLVYPYEQYF.

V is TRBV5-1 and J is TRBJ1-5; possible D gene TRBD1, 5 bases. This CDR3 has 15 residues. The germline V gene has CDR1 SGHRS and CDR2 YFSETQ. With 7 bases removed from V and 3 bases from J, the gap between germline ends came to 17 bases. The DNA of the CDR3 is TGCGCCAGCCTCGGGGGAGGGGCGTTCAATCAGCCCCAGCATTTT. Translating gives CASLGGGAFNQPQHF.